Shown below are 18 T cell receptor beta chains from a single sample sequenced in a study of blood T cell repertoires in COVID-19. TCRdb's table, derived via immunoSEQ multiplex PCR, lists solely in-frame clones and lacks some. This sample has roughly 70,000 clones, with 85% to 90% found just once. Sequencing used peripheral blood. The receptors shown here come from an elderly man with acute or convalescent COVID-19.

V is TRBV6-1 and J is TRBJ2-3, with a tentative D call TRBD1 (5 bases). Between the trimmed V and J ends, which lost 3 bases and 6 bases, there was a span of 13 bases. CDR1 and CDR2 (germline): MNHNS, SASEGT. CDR3 length equals 14 residues. The CDR3 is CASSERQGRDTQYF. For the CDR3, the DNA is TGTGCCAGCAGTGAGAGGCAGGGCCGGGATACGCAGTATTTT.

The chain couples TRBV2 to TRBJ2-3; 10 nucleotides line up with TRBD2. This CDR3 spans 15 amino acids. The junction had 2 bases not matched to a gene; V was cut back by 5 bases and J by 0 bases. From germline, CDR1 is SNHLY and CDR2 FYNNEI. The chain's CDR3 is CASSRLAGSTDTQYF. CDR3 bases: TGTGCCAGCAGTCGACTAGCGGGCAGCACAGATACGCAGTATTTT.

The chain is built from TRBV6-5 and TRBJ1-2; D gene uncertain. This CDR3 has 13 residues. The germline V and J ends were trimmed by 8 bases and 4 bases, with 14 bases remaining between them. Germline values: CDR1 MNHEY, CDR2 SVGAGI. CDR3: CASGRAEGYGYTF. In DNA form, the CDR3 reads TGTGCCAGCGGCCGGGCCGAGGGCTATGGCTACACCTTC.

The chain is built from TRBV25-1 and TRBJ1-1, with D unresolved. The V end was cut by 5 bases, the J end by 3 bases, with 16 bases between. CDR1 and CDR2 from the germline V gene are MGHDK and SYGVNS. The CDR3 runs to 15 residues. CDR3 coding DNA: TGTGCCAGCAGTCATCGGGCTGCCGGGGACACTGAAGCTTTCTTT. Translated: CASSHRAAGDTEAFF. Full variable domain (remainder filled in from reference TRBV25-1 and TRBJ1-1): EADIYQTPRYLVIGTGKKITLECSQTMGHDKMYWYQQDPGMELHLIHYSYGVNSTEKGDLSSESTVSRIRTEHFPLTLESARPSHTSQYLCASSHRAAGDTEAFFGQGTRLTVV.

The chain combines TRBV19 with TRBJ2-7; TRBD2 aligns across 9 bases. Trimming at V came to 8 bases and at J to 0 bases, leaving 5 bases not matched to a gene. The CDR3 loop spans 14 amino acids. CDR1 LNHDA and CDR2 SQIVND come from the germline V gene (reference sequence). The CDR3 nucleotides read TGTGCCAGTTCGACTAGCGGAAGCTCCTACGAGCAGTACTTC. Amino acid sequence: CASSTSGSSYEQYF.

V gene TRBV3-1 (or the pseudogene TRBV3-2) combines with J gene TRBJ1-1; D not certain. CDR1 and CDR2 from the germline V gene are LGHDT and YNNKEL (reference sequence). With 0 bases removed from V and 5 bases from J, the gap between germline ends came to 16 bases. The CDR3 is 16 residues long. The CDR3, as DNA: TGTGCCAGCAGCCAAGATCAGGCGGGGTTGGGGACTGAAGCTTTCTTT. This sequence encodes CASSQDQAGLGTEAFF.

The chain joins TRBV11-2 to TRBJ2-2, with D possibly matching TRBD1 (6 bases). The CDR3 is 14 residues long. V lost 5 bases and J 4 bases, leaving 11 bases between the germline ends. Germline assignment: CDR1 SGHAT and CDR2 FQNNGV. CDR3 bases: TGTGCCAGCAGCCGGGACATCTCCACCGGGGAGCTGTTTTTT. Encoded protein: CASSRDISTGELFF.

The CDR3 reads CASSLAGQGTDTQYF. The CDR3 DNA follows: TGTGCCAGCTCACTCGCCGGACAGGGAACAGATACGCAGTATTTT. V and J are TRBV18 and TRBJ2-3, with 8 bases that match TRBD1. Germline V gene lookup returns CDR1 KGHSH and CDR2 LQKENI. CDR3 size: 15 residues. V lost 4 bases and J lost 3; bases outside the gene matches: 6.

The chain combines TRBV18 with TRBJ1-4; D remains unclear. CDR3 length: 14 residues. Germline CDR1 is KGHSH and CDR2 is LQKENI. Trimming took 1 base from V and 8 from J, leaving 11 bases between them. The CDR3 DNA reads as TGTGCCAGCTCACCACTCACGGGAGGGGAAAAACTGTTTTTT. This translates into CASSPLTGGEKLFF.

The chain uses TRBV7-2 and TRBJ2-5; weak D call: TRBD2 (6 bases). Germline-derived CDR1 and CDR2 are SGHTA and FQGNSA. The CDR3 sequence is 14 residues long. Trimming left V 0 bases short and J 5 bases short, with 10 bases between. CDR3: CASSLAGGDETQYF. For the CDR3, the DNA is TGTGCCAGCAGCTTAGCGGGGGGAGACGAGACCCAGTACTTC.

The chain recombines TRBV3-1 (or the pseudogene TRBV3-2) with TRBJ1-1; D uncertain. Trimming removed 1 base from V and 6 bases from J, with 15 bases in between. Looked up from germline, CDR1 is LGHDT and CDR2 is YNNKEL (reference sequence). The CDR3 runs 15 residues. Here the CDR3 reads CASSQVPGTFSEAFF. The CDR3 DNA reads as TGTGCCAGCAGCCAAGTTCCGGGTACGTTTTCTGAAGCTTTCTTT.

This sequence joins TRBV6-2 or TRBV6-3 and TRBJ2-1, with 10 bases fitting TRBD2. CDR3 length: 19 amino acids. Germline trimming cut 2 bases from V and 0 bases from J; bases unmatched to any gene: 10. Germline V gives CDR1 MNHEY, CDR2 SVGEGT. DNA for the CDR3: TGTGCCAGCAGTTACGGGCTAGCGGGAGCCACCTACTCCTACAATGAGCAGTTCTTC. It codes for CASSYGLAGATYSYNEQFF.

The chain combines TRBV19 with TRBJ2-2, with a weak D call TRBD1 (5 bases). Germline CDR1 is LNHDA and CDR2 is SQIVND (reference sequence). This CDR3 is built from 14 residues. Trimming shortened V by 1 base and J by 6 bases, and 9 bases separated the two germline ends. CDR3 region: CASSIGQSPGELFF. CDR3 DNA: TGTGCCAGTAGTATAGGACAGAGCCCCGGGGAGCTGTTTTTT.

The chain carries TRBV19 and TRBJ1-2; 7 bases align to TRBD1. Trimming at V came to 4 bases and at J to 5 bases, leaving 7 bases not matched to a gene. The CDR3 loop spans 14 amino acids. Germline values: CDR1 LNHDA, CDR2 SQIVND (reference sequence). The CDR3 here is CASSTGQPLYGYTF. Here the CDR3 DNA reads TGTGCCAGTAGTACGGGACAGCCCCTTTATGGCTACACCTTC.

V is TRBV15 and J is TRBJ1-5; 11 bases match TRBD1. The germline V gene has CDR1 LNHNV and CDR2 YYDKDF (reference sequence). This CDR3 has 15 amino acids. V trimming: 7 bases; J trimming: 4 bases; junction bases outside the gene matches: 6. The chain's CDR3 is CATKRGDRGNQPQHF. The CDR3 nucleotides are TGTGCCACCAAGAGGGGGGACAGGGGGAATCAGCCCCAGCATTTT. The variable domain in full, with the rest retrieved from reference TRBV15 and TRBJ1-5, is DAMVIQNPRYQVTQFGKPVTLSCSQTLNHNVMYWYQQKSSQAPKLLFHYYDKDFNNEADTPDNFQSRRPNTSFCFLDIRSPGLGDTAMYLCATKRGDRGNQPQHFGDGTRLSIL.

This clone has only one observation. The CDR3 here is CASSATGDSYQPQHF. CDR3 bases: TGTGCCAGCAGCGCCACAGGGGATTCGTATCAGCCCCAGCATTTT. The chain couples TRBV7-8 to TRBJ1-5; 7 bases map to TRBD1. V shed 5 bases and J 5 bases; nucleotides not matched to a gene: 9. CDR1 SGHVS and CDR2 FQNEAQ come from the germline V gene. The CDR3 extends over 15 amino acids.

The gene calls are TRBV11-2 and TRBJ2-1, with 9 bases aligning to TRBD2. Looked up from germline, CDR1 is SGHAT and CDR2 is FQNNGV. The CDR3 totals 15 residues. V dropped 0 bases and J dropped 8; count of bases not matched to a gene: 5. The CDR3 sequence is CASSLDPLAGYEQFF. CDR3 nucleotide sequence: TGTGCCAGCAGCTTAGATCCGCTAGCGGGGTATGAGCAGTTCTTC.

CDR3 nucleotides: TGTGCCAGCAGCTCTAACAGGGGTGGGGACACTGAAGCTTTCTTT. This gives the protein CASSSNRGGDTEAFF. The chain employs TRBV7-8 and TRBJ1-1; 7 bases agree with TRBD1. Per the germline V gene, CDR1 is SGHVS and CDR2 is FQNEAQ. V trimming: 4 bases; J trimming: 3 bases; junction bases outside the gene matches: 8. This CDR3 comprises 15 residues.